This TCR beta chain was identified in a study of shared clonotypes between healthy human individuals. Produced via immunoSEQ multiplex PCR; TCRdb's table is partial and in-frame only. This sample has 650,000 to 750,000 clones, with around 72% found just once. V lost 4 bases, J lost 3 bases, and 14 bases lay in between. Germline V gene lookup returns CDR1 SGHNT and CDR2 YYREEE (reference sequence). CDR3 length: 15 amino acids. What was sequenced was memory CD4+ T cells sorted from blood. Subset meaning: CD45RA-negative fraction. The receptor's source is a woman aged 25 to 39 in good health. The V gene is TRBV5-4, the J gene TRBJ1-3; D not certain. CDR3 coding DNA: TGTGCCAGCAGCCATGGCTCGGGAAGTGGAAACACCATATATTTT. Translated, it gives CASSHGSGSGNTIYF.